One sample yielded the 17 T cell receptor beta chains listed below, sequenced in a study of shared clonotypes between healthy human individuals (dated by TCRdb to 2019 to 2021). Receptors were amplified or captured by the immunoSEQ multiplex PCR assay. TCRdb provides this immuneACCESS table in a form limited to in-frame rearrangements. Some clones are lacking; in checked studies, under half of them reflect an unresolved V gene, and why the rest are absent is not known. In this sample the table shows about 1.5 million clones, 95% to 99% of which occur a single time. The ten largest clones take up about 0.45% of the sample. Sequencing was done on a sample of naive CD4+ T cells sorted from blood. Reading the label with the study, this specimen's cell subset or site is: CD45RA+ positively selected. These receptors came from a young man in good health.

In DNA form, the CDR3 reads TGTGCCAGCAGCCAAGCCCCCACAGATACGCAGTATTTT. It encodes CASSQAPTDTQYF. The chain has TRBV14 and TRBJ2-3; D ambiguous. Germline V gene data show CDR1 as SGHDN and CDR2 as FVKESK. The CDR3 length is 13 residues. V was pared by 1 base and J by 2 bases, with 4 bases between.

Here the CDR3 reads CASSQDMGPSANTGELFF. CDR3 bases: TGCGCCAGCAGCCAAGATATGGGACCTTCCGCGAACACCGGGGAGCTGTTTTTT. The chain carries TRBV4-1 and TRBJ2-2, with D perhaps being TRBD1 or TRBD2 (5 bases each). The germline V gene has CDR1 MGHRA and CDR2 YSYEKL. The V gene lost 0 bases and the J gene lost 0 bases, with 14 bases spanning the gap. The CDR3 consists of 18 residues.

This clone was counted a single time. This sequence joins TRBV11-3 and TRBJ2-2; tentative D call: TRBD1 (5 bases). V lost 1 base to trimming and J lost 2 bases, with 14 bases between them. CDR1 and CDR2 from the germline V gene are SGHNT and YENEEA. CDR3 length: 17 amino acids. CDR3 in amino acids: CASSLGLQGINTGELFF. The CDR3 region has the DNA TGTGCCAGCAGCTTAGGTCTTCAGGGTATAAACACCGGGGAGCTGTTTTTT.

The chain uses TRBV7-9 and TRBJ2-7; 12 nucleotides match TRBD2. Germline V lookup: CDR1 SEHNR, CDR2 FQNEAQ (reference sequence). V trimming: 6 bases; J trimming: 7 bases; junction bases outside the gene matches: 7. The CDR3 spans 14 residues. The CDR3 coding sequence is TGTGCCAGCAGTTCCGGGACTAGCGGGTGGGAGCAGTACTTC. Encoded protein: CASSSGTSGWEQYF.

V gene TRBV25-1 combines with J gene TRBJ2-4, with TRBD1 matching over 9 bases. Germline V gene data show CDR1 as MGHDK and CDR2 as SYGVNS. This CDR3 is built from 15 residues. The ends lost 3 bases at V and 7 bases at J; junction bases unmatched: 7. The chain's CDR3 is CASSDPQGAMNIQYF. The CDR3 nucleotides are TGTGCCAGCAGTGATCCACAGGGGGCGATGAACATTCAGTACTTC.

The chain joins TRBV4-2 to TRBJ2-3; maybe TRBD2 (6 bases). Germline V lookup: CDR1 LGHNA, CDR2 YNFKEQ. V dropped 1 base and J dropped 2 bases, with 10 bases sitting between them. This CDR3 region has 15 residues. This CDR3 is CASSQVAGYTDTQYF. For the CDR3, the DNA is TGTGCCAGCAGCCAAGTGGCGGGGTACACAGATACGCAGTATTTT.

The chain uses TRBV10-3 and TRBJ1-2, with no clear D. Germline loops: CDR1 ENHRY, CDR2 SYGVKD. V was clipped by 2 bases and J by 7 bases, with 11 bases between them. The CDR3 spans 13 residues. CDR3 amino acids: CAISEASQAGYTF. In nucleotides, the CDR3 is TGTGCCATCAGTGAGGCGTCCCAGGCTGGCTACACCTTC.

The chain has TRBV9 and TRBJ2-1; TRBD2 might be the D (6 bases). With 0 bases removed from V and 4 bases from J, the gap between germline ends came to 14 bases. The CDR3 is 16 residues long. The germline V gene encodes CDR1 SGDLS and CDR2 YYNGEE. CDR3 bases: TGTGCCAGCAGCGTAGGGGTAGGGGAGGCGTACAATGAGCAGTTCTTC. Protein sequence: CASSVGVGEAYNEQFF.

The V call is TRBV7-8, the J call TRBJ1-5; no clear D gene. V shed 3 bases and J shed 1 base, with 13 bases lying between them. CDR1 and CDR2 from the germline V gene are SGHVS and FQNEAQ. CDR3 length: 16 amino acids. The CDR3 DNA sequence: TGTGCCAGCAGCTTGAAAACGACACCGAGCAATCAGCCCCAGCATTTT. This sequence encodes CASSLKTTPSNQPQHF.

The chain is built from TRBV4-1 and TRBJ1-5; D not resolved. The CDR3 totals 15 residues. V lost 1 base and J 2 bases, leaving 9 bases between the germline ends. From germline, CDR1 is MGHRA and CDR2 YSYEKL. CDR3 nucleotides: TGCGCCAGCAGCCAAGCGTGGGTTGGCAATCAGCCCCAGCATTTT. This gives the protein CASSQAWVGNQPQHF.

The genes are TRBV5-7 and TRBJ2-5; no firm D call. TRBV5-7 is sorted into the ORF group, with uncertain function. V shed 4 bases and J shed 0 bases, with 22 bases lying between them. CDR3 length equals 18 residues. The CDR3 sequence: CASSPVGRKKQYQETQYF. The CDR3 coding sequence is TGTGCCAGCAGCCCGGTCGGACGCAAAAAGCAGTACCAAGAGACCCAGTACTTC.

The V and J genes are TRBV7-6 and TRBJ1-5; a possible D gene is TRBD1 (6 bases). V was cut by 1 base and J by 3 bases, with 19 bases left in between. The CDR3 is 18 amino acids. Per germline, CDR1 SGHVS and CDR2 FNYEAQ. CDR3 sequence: CASSLGVRTGSINQPQHF. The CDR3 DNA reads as TGTGCCAGCAGCTTAGGGGTTCGAACAGGGAGTATCAATCAGCCCCAGCATTTT.

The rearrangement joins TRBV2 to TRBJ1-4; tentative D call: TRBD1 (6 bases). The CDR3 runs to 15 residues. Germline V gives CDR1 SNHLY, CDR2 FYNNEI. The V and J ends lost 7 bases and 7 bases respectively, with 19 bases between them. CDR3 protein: CASITYRELGEKLFF. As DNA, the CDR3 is TGTGCCAGCATTACTTACAGGGAGTTGGGTGAAAAACTGTTTTTT.

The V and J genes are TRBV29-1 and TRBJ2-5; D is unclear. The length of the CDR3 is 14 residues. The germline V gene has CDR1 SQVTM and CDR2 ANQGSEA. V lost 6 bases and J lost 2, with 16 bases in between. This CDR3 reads CSVAIGPQQETQYF. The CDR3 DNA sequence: TGCAGCGTCGCAATTGGGCCCCAGCAAGAGACCCAGTACTTC.

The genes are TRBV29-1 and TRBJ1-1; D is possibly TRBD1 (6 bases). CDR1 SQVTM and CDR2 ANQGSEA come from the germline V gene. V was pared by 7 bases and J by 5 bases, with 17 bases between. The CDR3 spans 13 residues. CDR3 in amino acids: CSAGGGDQTEAFF. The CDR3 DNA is TGCAGCGCTGGAGGGGGAGATCAGACTGAAGCTTTCTTT.

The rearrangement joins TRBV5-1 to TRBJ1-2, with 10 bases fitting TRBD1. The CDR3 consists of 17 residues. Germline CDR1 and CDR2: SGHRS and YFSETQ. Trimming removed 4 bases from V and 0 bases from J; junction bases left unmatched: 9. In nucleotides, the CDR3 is TGCGCCAGCAGCGGACGGGACAGGGGATTCCCTAACTATGGCTACACCTTC. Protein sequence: CASSGRDRGFPNYGYTF.

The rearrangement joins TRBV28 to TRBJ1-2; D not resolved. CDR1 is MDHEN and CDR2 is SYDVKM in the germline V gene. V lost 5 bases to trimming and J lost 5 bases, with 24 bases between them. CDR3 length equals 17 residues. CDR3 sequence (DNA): TGTGCCAGCAGTCTCCCCCCGGTAAAGGGTGGGTGGTATGGCTACACCTTC. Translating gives CASSLPPVKGGWYGYTF.